One sample yielded the 9 T cell receptor beta chains listed below, sequenced in a study of healthy donors' naive CD4 and CD8 T cells. TCR libraries were built from around 0.45 ug of total RNA by linear amplification. TCRdb fed the reads into MiXCR, producing one record per CDR3 protein. Found here are roughly 200,000 distinct CDR3 sequences, 65% to 75% of them singletons; the top ten hold less than 2.5%. Sequenced input: naive CD4+ and CD8+ T cells sorted from blood, pooled from several donors. These receptor sequences come from a pool of human donors in good health; the sample pools cells from several healthy donors.

The J gene is TRBJ2-7, the V gene TRBV2; 9 nucleotides align to TRBD1. Unmatched junction bases numbered 8, after V lost 7 bases and J lost 1 base. Germline CDR1 SNHLY, CDR2 FYNNEI. CDR3 length: 15 amino acids. CDR3 in amino acids: CASKPGQGPSYEQYF. CDR3 DNA: TGTGCCAGCAAACCGGGACAGGGCCCTTCCTACGAGCAGTACTTC.

This rearrangement joins TRBV6-6 to TRBJ2-4; 9 bases align to TRBD2. Germline V gives CDR1 MNHNY, CDR2 SVGAGI (reference sequence). This CDR3 has 17 amino acids. Unmatched junction bases numbered 3, after V lost 0 bases and J lost 0 bases. The CDR3: CASSYSVSGGAKNIQYF. CDR3 nucleotide sequence: TGTGCCAGCAGTTACTCGGTTAGCGGGGGAGCCAAAAACATTCAGTACTTC.

This clonotype was detected a few times. This chain joins TRBV29-1 and TRBJ2-5, with D unclear. CDR3 length equals 12 residues. V was clipped by 4 bases and J by 2 bases, with 8 bases between them. Germline CDR1 reads SQVTM; CDR2 reads ANQGSEA. The CDR3 sequence: CSVGRIQETQYF. In nucleotides, the CDR3 is TGCAGCGTTGGTAGGATTCAAGAGACCCAGTACTTC.

This clonotype appeared a few times. The chain recombines TRBV27 with TRBJ1-2; D is possibly TRBD1 (5 bases). The CDR3 is 13 residues long. Germline CDR1 reads MNHEY; CDR2 reads SMNVEV (reference sequence). The germline V and J ends were trimmed by 3 bases and 8 bases, with 13 bases remaining between them. The CDR3, as DNA: TGTGCCAGCAGTTTTTGGGGGAATCGGGGCTACACCTTC. Residues: CASSFWGNRGYTF.

The chain carries TRBV13 and TRBJ1-1; no definite D call. The CDR3 is 12 residues long. Germline V gives CDR1 PRHDT, CDR2 FYEKMQ (reference sequence). V was trimmed by 4 bases and J by 8 bases, leaving 11 bases between them. CDR3 loop: CASSSHKEEAFF. CDR3 sequence (DNA): TGTGCCAGCAGCTCCCACAAGGAGGAAGCTTTCTTT.

The CDR3 spells CATSSGQVGETQYF. As DNA, the CDR3 is TGTGCCACCAGCTCAGGGCAGGTTGGGGAGACCCAGTACTTC. V is TRBV15 and J is TRBJ2-5; a weak D match, TRBD1 (5 bases). Germline V CDR1 and CDR2: LNHNV, YYDKDF (reference sequence). The V gene lost 5 bases and the J gene lost 5 bases, with 15 bases spanning the gap. This CDR3 spans 14 amino acids.

The chain recombines TRBV27 with TRBJ1-2; 11 bases are shared with TRBD1. This CDR3 spans 13 amino acids. Germline V CDR1 and CDR2: MNHEY, SMNVEV (reference sequence). J lost 6 bases, V lost 4 bases, and 1 base had no gene match. CDR3 nucleotide sequence: TGTGCCAGCAGTTGGGACAGGGGGAATGGCTACACCTTC. It is translated as CASSWDRGNGYTF.

The chain recombines TRBV6-5 with TRBJ2-5; no reliable D call. CDR1 MNHEY and CDR2 SVGAGI come from the germline V gene. This CDR3 has 14 residues. V lost 6 bases and J lost 1, with 12 bases in between. CDR3 DNA sequence: TGTGCCAGCAGCTGGAGCGAAGTCCAAGAGACCCAGTACTTC. It is translated as CASSWSEVQETQYF.

The genes are TRBV19 and TRBJ1-6, with TRBD1 matching 7 bases. Looked up from germline, CDR1 is LNHDA and CDR2 is SQIVND (reference sequence). The CDR3 length is 16 residues. J was trimmed by 7 bases and V by 3 bases; bases with no gene match: 9. The CDR3 DNA reads TGTGCCAGTAGTATGGGTACCGGGACAGCAAATTCACCCCTCCACTTT. Translation gives CASSMGTGTANSPLHF.